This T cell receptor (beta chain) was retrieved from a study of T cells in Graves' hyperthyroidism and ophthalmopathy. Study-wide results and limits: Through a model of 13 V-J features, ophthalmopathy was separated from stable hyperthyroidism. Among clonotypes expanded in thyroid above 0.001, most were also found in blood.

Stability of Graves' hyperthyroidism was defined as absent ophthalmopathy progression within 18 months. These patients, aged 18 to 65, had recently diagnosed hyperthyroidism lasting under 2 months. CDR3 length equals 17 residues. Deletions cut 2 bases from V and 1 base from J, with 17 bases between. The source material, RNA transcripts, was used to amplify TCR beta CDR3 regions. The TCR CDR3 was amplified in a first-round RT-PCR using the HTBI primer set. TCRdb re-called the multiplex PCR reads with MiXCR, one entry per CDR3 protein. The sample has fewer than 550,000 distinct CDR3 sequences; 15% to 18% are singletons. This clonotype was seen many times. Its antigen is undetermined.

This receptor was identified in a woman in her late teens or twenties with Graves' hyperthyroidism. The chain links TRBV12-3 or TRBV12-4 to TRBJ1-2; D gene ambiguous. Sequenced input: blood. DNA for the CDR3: TGTGCCAGCAGTTTACCCTCCCTGGGCCCCAGTAACTATGGCTACACCTTC. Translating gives CASSLPSLGPSNYGYTF.